The source of this T cell receptor (beta chain) is a study of cytomegalovirus exposure and HLA in healthy donors. As for the study in general: Earlier findings included about 120 million unique TCR beta sequences obtained from 150 million to 200 million T cells. Overall study findings and caveats: The presence/absence work took it that sequencing depth was about the same across donors. When analyzed later, a missense DCLRE1C variant was found to be linked to TCR beta V- and J-gene trimming.

PCR was performed using 60 Vbeta and 13 Jbeta primers. Per the original methods: A later analysis counted approximately 80 million unique TCR beta chains, around 12 million shared. Some clones are missing from TCRdb's copy, which holds only in-frame ones; the method was immunoSEQ multiplex PCR. Clone size and the V and J calls come from that table; the DNA yielded D and trimming. Of approximately 220,000 clones listed, about 83% are singletons. To note about this clone: What it binds is not known.

V gave up 4 bases and J gave up 0 bases, with 9 bases separating them. CDR3 length equals 14 residues. CDR1 and CDR2 from the germline V gene are LNHDA and SQIVND (reference sequence). The sequencing input was PBMCs. The chain joins TRBV19 to TRBJ1-1; D may be TRBD1 (6 bases). This sequence originates from a girl aged 5-17 years in good health and CMV-seronegative. The CDR3, as DNA: TGTGCCAGTAGTACCCAGGGGATGAACACTGAAGCTTTCTTT. This sequence encodes CASSTQGMNTEAFF.